The next 16 T cell receptor beta chains were all read from a single sample in a study of T-cell reconstitution after alpha-beta-depleted transplantation in children. Preparation of the TCRbeta library used unique molecular identifiers. A single record per CDR3 protein comes from TCRdb applying MiXCR to the PCR reads. The sample contains some 81,000 distinct CDR3 sequences, approximately 14% of which appear only once. Material: PBMCs, mostly from graft donor cells, obtained 180 days after TCRalphabeta/CD19-depleted stem cell transplant. The receptors come from a male patient aged 2-15 years who had a stem cell transplant for acute lymphoblastic leukemia, so the T cells may come from the graft donor.

CDR3 DNA sequence: TGTGCCAGCAGTCCGCAGGGGGCAGGGGGGAGGACTGAAGCTTTCTTT. Its protein is CASSPQGAGGRTEAFF. V usage is TRBV28 and J usage is TRBJ1-1; 8 bases agree with TRBD1. This CDR3 has 16 residues. Germline V gene lookup returns CDR1 MDHEN and CDR2 SYDVKM. The J segment lost 5 bases and the V segment lost 5 bases, leaving 13 bases of the junction unmatched.

V usage is TRBV28 and J usage is TRBJ1-2; D perhaps matches TRBD1 (5 bases). From germline, CDR1 is MDHEN and CDR2 SYDVKM. CDR3 length: 16 residues. Trimming pared 7 bases from V and 4 bases from J, leaving 22 bases between. CDR3 sequence (DNA): TGTGCCAGCACCTCCTTGTGGCGGAGGGGAAGCTATGGCTACACCTTC. Translated: CASTSLWRRGSYGYTF.

This clonotype was recorded a few times. CDR3 nucleotide sequence: TGTGCCAGCTCTCCGGACGGGCGTCAAGAGACCCAGTACTTC. This gives the protein CASSPDGRQETQYF. The chain employs TRBV18 and TRBJ2-5; no reliable D call. Trimming left V 6 bases short and J 2 bases short, with 13 bases between. CDR3 length: 14 amino acids. Germline CDR1 and CDR2: KGHSH and LQKENI.

This clonotype was detected ten times or more. This chain connects TRBV20-1 to TRBJ2-1, with 7 bases matching TRBD2. The CDR3 runs 14 residues. V lost 6 bases to trimming and J lost 3 bases; unmatched junction nucleotides: 8. In germline, CDR1 is DFQATT, CDR2 SNEGSKA (reference sequence). The CDR3 reads CSAVRTSLYNEQFF. The CDR3 nucleotides read TGCAGTGCGGTTCGGACTAGTCTCTACAATGAGCAGTTCTTC.

This clonotype is a singleton in its sample. The rearrangement links TRBV29-1 to TRBJ1-5, with D maybe TRBD1 (5 bases). V lost 6 bases and J 4 bases, leaving 19 bases between the germline ends. There are 15 residues in the CDR3. Germline V lookup: CDR1 SQVTM, CDR2 ANQGSEA. The CDR3 protein is CSVRVDRGVNQPQHF. In DNA form, the CDR3 reads TGCAGCGTCCGCGTAGATCGGGGGGTAAATCAGCCCCAGCATTTT.

The CDR3 reads CASSRDFEQYF. The DNA for the CDR3 is TGCGCCAGCAGCCGGGACTTCGAGCAGTACTTC. The rearrangement joins TRBV5-1 to TRBJ2-7; weak D call: TRBD2 (6 bases). Trimming left V 4 bases short and J 6 bases short, with 8 bases between. Germline assignment: CDR1 SGHRS and CDR2 YFSETQ. CDR3 length equals 11 residues.

This clonotype came up a few times. The chain has TRBV24-1 and TRBJ2-1; 10 positions match TRBD2. Germline CDR1 is KGHDR and CDR2 is SFDVKD. The CDR3 runs 15 residues. V gave up 3 bases and J gave up 5 bases; unmatched junction bases: 3. CDR3 sequence reads: CATSDLGLADNEQFF. Here the CDR3 DNA reads TGTGCCACCAGTGATCTCGGACTAGCGGACAATGAGCAGTTCTTC.

The rearrangement links TRBV25-1 to TRBJ1-2; tentative D call: TRBD1 (5 bases). The length of the CDR3 is 13 residues. Germline V lookup: CDR1 MGHDK, CDR2 SYGVNS. Trimming took 0 bases from V and 8 from J, leaving 10 bases between them. CDR3 in amino acids: CASSEYVGDGYTF. CDR3 nucleotide sequence: TGTGCCAGCAGTGAATATGTGGGGGACGGCTACACCTTC.

The chain has TRBV5-1 and TRBJ2-7; the D is unclear. Germline CDR1 SGHRS, CDR2 YFSETQ. With 2 bases removed from V and 5 bases from J, the gap between germline ends came to 5 bases. CDR3 length equals 11 residues. The CDR3 DNA is TGCGCCAGCAGCTTCCGAGACGAGCAGTACTTC. Its translation: CASSFRDEQYF. The full variable domain, rest sourced from reference TRBV5-1 and TRBJ2-7, is KAGVTQTPRYLIKTRGQQVTLSCSPISGHRSVSWYQQTPGQGLQFLFEYFSETQRNKGNFPGRFSGRQFSNSRSEMNVSTLELGDSALYLCASSFRDEQYFGPGTRLTVT.

This clonotype occurred once. J is TRBJ2-5 and V is TRBV11-2; 7 nucleotides match TRBD1. The CDR3 contains 16 residues. V shed 1 base and J 5 bases; nucleotides not matched to a gene: 10. The germline CDR1 and CDR2 sequences are SGHAT and FQNNGV. CDR3 in amino acids: CASSLALGQSEETQYF. Here the CDR3 DNA reads TGTGCCAGCAGCTTAGCTTTGGGACAGTCTGAGGAGACCCAGTACTTC.

This clonotype was seen a handful of times. The V call is TRBV30, the J call TRBJ1-6; 7 bases fit TRBD1. Per the germline V gene, CDR1 is GTSNPN and CDR2 is SVGIG (reference sequence). The CDR3 consists of 16 residues. Trimming cost V 0 bases and J 9 bases; bases outside gene matches: 11. CDR3 DNA sequence: TGTGCCTGGAGTGTAAGGGACAGCCGATTGGGTTCACCCCTCCACTTT. Its protein is CAWSVRDSRLGSPLHF. The variable domain in full, with the rest retrieved from reference TRBV30 and TRBJ1-6, is SQTIHQWPATLVQPVGSPLSLECTVEGTSNPNLYWYRQAAGRGLQLLFYSVGIGQISSEVPQNLSASRPQDRQFILSSKKLLLSDSGFYLCAWSVRDSRLGSPLHFGNGTRLTVT.

The table lists this clonotype with many counts. V and J are TRBV28 and TRBJ2-3; tentatively, D is TRBD2 (6 bases). Germline CDR1 reads MDHEN; CDR2 reads SYDVKM. The CDR3 runs to 13 residues. The germline V and J ends were trimmed by 4 bases and 3 bases, with 8 bases remaining between them. The CDR3 DNA reads TGTGCCAGCAGTTCCCGGGAGACAGATACGCAGTATTTT. Its protein product is CASSSRETDTQYF.

The rearrangement uses TRBV20-1 and TRBJ1-5; D uncertain. This CDR3 spans 13 amino acids. The V end lost 6 bases, the J end lost 2 bases, and 11 bases lay between the germline ends. CDR1 is DFQATT, CDR2 SNEGSKA, per germline (reference sequence). CDR3 sequence: CSAHADGNQPQHF. The CDR3 coding sequence is TGCAGTGCCCACGCGGACGGCAATCAGCCCCAGCATTTT.

This clonotype was seen a few times. The chain links TRBV28 to TRBJ2-4; TRBD1 aligns across 10 bases. Germline CDR1 reads MDHEN; CDR2 reads SYDVKM. The CDR3 runs 13 residues. V was pared by 5 bases and J by 8 bases, with 3 bases of the junction left unmatched. The CDR3 protein is CASSRDRGDIQYF. In nucleotides, the CDR3 is TGTGCCAGCAGTAGGGACAGGGGAGACATTCAGTACTTC. The full variable domain, rest sourced from reference TRBV28 and TRBJ2-4, is DVKVTQSSRYLVKRTGEKVFLECVQDMDHENMFWYRQDPGLGLRLIYFSYDVKMKEKGDIPEGYSVSREKKERFSLILESASTNQTSMYLCASSRDRGDIQYFGAGTRLSVL.

This clonotype was counted only a few times. This CDR3 reads CASSSGLAKNIQYF. The DNA for the CDR3 is TGTGCCAGCAGCTCGGGTCTAGCCAAAAACATTCAGTACTTC. The chain uses TRBV7-9 and TRBJ2-4; D is unresolved. V was cut by 4 bases and J by 0 bases, with 7 bases left in between. CDR1 SEHNR and CDR2 FQNEAQ come from the germline V gene (reference sequence). The CDR3 is 14 residues long.

CDR3 sequence (DNA): TGCGCCAGCAGTCCCCTTTTTCGTCGCACAGATACGCAGTATTTT. This translates into CASSPLFRRTDTQYF. The chain links TRBV5-1 to TRBJ2-3; D uncertain. CDR3 length: 15 amino acids. Germline V gene data show CDR1 as SGHRS and CDR2 as YFSETQ. Trimming cost V 5 bases and J 1 base, with 14 bases left between them.